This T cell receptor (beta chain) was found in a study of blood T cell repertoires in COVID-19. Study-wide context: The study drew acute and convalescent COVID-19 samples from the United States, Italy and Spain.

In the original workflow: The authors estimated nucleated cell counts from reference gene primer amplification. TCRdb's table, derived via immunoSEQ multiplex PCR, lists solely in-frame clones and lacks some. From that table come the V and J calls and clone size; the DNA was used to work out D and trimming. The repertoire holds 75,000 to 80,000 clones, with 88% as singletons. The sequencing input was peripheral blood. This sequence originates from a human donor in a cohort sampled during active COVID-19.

CDR3 nucleotide sequence: TGTGCCACAAAAGTCCGGGACTACACAGATACGCAGTATTTT. As protein: CATKVRDYTDTQYF. The chain links TRBV5-4 to TRBJ2-3; 7 bases fit TRBD2. The junction had 9 bases not matched to a gene; V was cut back by 9 bases and J by 2 bases. The length of the CDR3 is 14 residues. Germline CDR1 reads SGHNT; CDR2 reads YYREEE (reference sequence).